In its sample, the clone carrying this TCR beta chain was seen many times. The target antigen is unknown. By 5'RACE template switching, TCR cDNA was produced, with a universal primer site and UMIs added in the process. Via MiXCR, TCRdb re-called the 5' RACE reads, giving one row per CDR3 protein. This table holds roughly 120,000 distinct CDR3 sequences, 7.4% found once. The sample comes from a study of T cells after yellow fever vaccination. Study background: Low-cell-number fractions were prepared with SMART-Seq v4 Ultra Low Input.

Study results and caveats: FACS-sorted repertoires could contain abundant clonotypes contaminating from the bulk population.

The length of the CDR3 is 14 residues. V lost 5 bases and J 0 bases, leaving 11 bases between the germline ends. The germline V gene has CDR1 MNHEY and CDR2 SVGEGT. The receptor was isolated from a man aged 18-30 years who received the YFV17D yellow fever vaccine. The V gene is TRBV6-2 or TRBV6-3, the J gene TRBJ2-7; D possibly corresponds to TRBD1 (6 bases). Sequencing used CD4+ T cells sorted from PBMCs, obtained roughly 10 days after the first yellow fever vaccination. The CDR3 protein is CASSRQEISYEQYF. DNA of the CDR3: TGTGCCAGCAGTCGACAGGAGATCTCCTACGAGCAGTACTTC.